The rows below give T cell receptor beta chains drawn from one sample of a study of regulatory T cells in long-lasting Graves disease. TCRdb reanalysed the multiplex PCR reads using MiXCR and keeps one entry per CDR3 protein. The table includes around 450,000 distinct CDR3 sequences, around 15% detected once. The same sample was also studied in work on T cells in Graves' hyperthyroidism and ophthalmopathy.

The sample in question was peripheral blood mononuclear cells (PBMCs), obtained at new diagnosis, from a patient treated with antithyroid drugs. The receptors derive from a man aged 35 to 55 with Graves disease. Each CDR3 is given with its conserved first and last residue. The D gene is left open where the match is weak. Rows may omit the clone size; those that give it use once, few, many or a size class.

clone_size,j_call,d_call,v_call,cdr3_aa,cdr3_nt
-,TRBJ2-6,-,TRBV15,CATSRDLGSGANVLTF,TGTGCCACCAGCAGAGACCTGGGGTCTGGGGCCAACGTCCTGACTTTC
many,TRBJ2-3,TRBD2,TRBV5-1,CASSPGLADTDTQYF,TGCGCCAGCAGCCCGGGACTAGCGGACACAGATACGCAGTATTTT
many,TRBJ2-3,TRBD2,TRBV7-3,CASSLTGGGTDTQYF,TGTGCCAGCAGCTTAACGGGAGGGGGCACAGATACGCAGTATTTT
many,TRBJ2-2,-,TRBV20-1,CSARSTFTGELFF,TGCAGTGCTAGATCGACATTCACCGGGGAGCTGTTTTTT
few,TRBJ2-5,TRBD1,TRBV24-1,CATRGGAETQYF,TGTGCCACCCGAGGGGGCGCGGAGACCCAGTACTTC
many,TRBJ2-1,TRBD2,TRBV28,CASKGLAGGSSYNEQFF,TGTGCCAGCAAGGGACTAGCGGGAGGGAGCTCCTACAATGAGCAGTTCTTC
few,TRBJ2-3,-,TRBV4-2,CASSLRPGRASTDTQYF,TGTGCCAGCAGCCTACGTCCGGGACGGGCTAGCACAGATACGCAGTATTTT
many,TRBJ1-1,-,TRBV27,CASSLSRGVAFF,TGTGCCAGCAGTTTATCGAGAGGGGTAGCTTTCTTT
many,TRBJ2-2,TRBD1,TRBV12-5,CASGTGQGYTGELFF,TGTGCTAGTGGGACGGGACAGGGGTACACCGGGGAGCTGTTTTTT
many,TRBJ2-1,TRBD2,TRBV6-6,CASSYSARGQAGNEQFF,TGTGCCAGCAGTTACTCGGCTCGGGGCCAAGCGGGGAATGAGCAGTTCTTC
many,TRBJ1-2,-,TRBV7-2,CASSLASAGLGYTF,TGTGCCAGCAGCTTAGCGTCAGCCGGCCTAGGCTACACCTTC
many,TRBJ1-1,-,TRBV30,CAWKDPGREAFF,TGTGCCTGGAAGGATCCAGGGAGGGAAGCTTTCTTT
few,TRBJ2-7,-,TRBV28,CASYRDSYEQYF,TGTGCCAGCTATCGGGACTCCTACGAGCAGTACTTC
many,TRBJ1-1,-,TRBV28,CASSLLRGAAEAFF,TGTGCCAGCAGTTTATTACGGGGCGCAGCTGAAGCTTTCTTT
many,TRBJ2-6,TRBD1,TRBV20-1,CSAKLPGQGLSGANVLTF,TGCAGTGCTAAACTACCGGGACAGGGTTTATCTGGGGCCAACGTCCTGACTTTC
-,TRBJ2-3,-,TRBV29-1,CSVIRSTDTQYF,TGCAGCGTTATTAGGAGCACAGATACGCAGTATTTT
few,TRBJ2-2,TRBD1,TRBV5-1,CASSPQGSTNTGELFF,TGCGCCAGCAGCCCACAGGGGTCGACGAACACCGGGGAGCTGTTTTTT
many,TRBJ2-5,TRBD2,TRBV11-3,CASSPWMTGLAGETQYF,TGTGCCAGCAGCCCATGGATGACAGGACTAGCGGGAGAGACCCAGTACTTC
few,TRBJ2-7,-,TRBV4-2,CASSQDAGSSYEQYF,TGTGCCAGCAGCCAAGATGCCGGGAGCTCCTACGAGCAGTACTTC
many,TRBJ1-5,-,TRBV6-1,CASSDRSNQPQHF,TGTGCCAGCAGTGACAGGAGCAATCAGCCCCAGCATTTT
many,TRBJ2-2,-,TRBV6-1,CASSSGRVFTGELFF,TGTGCCAGCTCCTCGGGCAGGGTTTTCACCGGGGAGCTGTTTTTT
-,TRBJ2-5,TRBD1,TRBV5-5,CASSRTGGRYQETQYF,TGTGCCAGCAGCAGGACAGGGGGAAGGTACCAAGAGACCCAGTACTTC
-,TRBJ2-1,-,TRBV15,CATRDPTFTYNEQFF,TGTGCCACCCGGGACCCGACTTTTACCTACAATGAGCAGTTCTTC
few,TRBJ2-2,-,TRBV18,CASSPLGNTGELFF,TGTGCCAGCTCACCACTGGGTAACACCGGGGAGCTGTTTTTT
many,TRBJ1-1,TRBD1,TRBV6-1,CASIMDRANTEAFF,TGTGCCAGCATCATGGACAGGGCGAACACTGAAGCTTTCTTT
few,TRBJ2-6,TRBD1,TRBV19,CASSIGGQAWVPGANVLTF,TGTGCCAGTAGTATCGGGGGACAGGCCTGGGTTCCTGGGGCCAACGTCCTGACTTTC
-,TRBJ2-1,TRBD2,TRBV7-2,CASSRTPGTSGYNEQFF,TGTGCCAGCAGCCGCACCCCGGGGACTAGCGGGTACAATGAGCAGTTCTTC
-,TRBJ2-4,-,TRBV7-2,CASSSPRSSGNIQYF,TGTGCCAGCAGCTCCCCCCGAAGTAGCGGAAACATTCAGTACTTC
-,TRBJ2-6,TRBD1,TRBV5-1,CASSPLMRTGGSGANVLTF,TGCGCCAGCAGCCCCCTTATGCGGACAGGGGGCTCTGGGGCCAACGTCCTGACTTTC
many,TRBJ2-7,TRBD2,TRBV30,CAWSGLAGGEQYF,TGTGCCTGGAGTGGACTAGCGGGAGGCGAGCAGTACTTC
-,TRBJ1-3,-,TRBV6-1,CASSGVGNTIYF,TGTGCCAGCAGCGGGGTTGGAAACACCATATATTTT
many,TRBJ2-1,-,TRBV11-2,CASSLPEFSYNEQFF,TGTGCCAGCAGCTTACCGGAATTCTCCTACAATGAGCAGTTCTTC
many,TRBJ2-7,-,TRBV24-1,CATSDLYRDTTYEQYF,TGTGCCACCAGTGATTTGTATCGGGACACTACCTACGAGCAGTACTTC
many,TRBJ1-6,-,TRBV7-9,CASSLVSGVGTPLHF,TGTGCCAGCAGCCTAGTCTCCGGGGTTGGGACACCCCTCCACTTT
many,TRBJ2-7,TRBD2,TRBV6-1,CASTLTSGRAYEQYF,TGTGCCAGCACCCTGACTAGCGGGAGGGCCTACGAGCAGTACTTC
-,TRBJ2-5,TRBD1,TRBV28,CASIPRDRVWETQYF,TGTGCCAGCATTCCCAGGGACAGGGTGTGGGAGACCCAGTACTTC
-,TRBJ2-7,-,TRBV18,CASSPQGPFNEQYF,TGTGCCAGCTCACCTCAGGGGCCTTTTAACGAGCAGTACTTC
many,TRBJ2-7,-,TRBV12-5,CASGLGRTATYEQYF,TGTGCTAGTGGTTTGGGAAGGACAGCTACCTACGAGCAGTACTTC
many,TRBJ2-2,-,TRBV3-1,CASRPTGGNTGELFF,TGTGCCAGCAGACCTACAGGCGGGAACACCGGGGAGCTGTTTTTT
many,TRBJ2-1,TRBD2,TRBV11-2,CASSFGRNLGDEQFF,TGTGCCAGCAGCTTCGGGAGGAACCTAGGGGATGAGCAGTTCTTC
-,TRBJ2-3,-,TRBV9,CASSVAGGARTDTQYF,TGTGCCAGCAGCGTAGCTGGCGGGGCCCGCACAGATACGCAGTATTTT
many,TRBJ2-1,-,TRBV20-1,CSARGRGRAPYNEQFF,TGCAGTGCTAGAGGGAGGGGGAGGGCCCCCTACAATGAGCAGTTCTTC
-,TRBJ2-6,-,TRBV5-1,CASSLVAVSSGANVLAF,TGCGCCAGCAGCTTGGTGGCAGTTAGCTCTGGGGCCAACGTCCTGGCTTTC
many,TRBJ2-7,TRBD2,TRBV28,CASTLILAGGYEQYF,TGTGCCAGCACCCTAATACTAGCGGGGGGCTACGAGCAGTACTTC
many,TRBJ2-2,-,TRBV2,CASNVDGPNTGELFF,TGTGCCAGCAATGTGGATGGACCGAACACCGGGGAGCTGTTTTTT
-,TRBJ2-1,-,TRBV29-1,CSADTYNEQFF,TGCAGCGCAGACACCTACAATGAGCAGTTCTTC
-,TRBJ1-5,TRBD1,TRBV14,CASSTCLGQGGQPQHF,TGTGCCAGCTCTACTTGCCTAGGACAGGGAGGACAGCCCCAGCATTTT
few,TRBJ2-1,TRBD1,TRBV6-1,CASRGDRGRVNEQFF,TGTGCCAGCAGGGGTGACAGGGGGCGCGTGAATGAGCAGTTCTTC
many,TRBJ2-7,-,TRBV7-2,CASSSNWAYEQYF,TGTGCCAGCAGCTCGAATTGGGCTTACGAGCAGTACTTC
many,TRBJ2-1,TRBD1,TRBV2,CASSETGKWVEQFF,TGTGCCAGCAGTGAGACAGGGAAGTGGGTTGAGCAGTTCTTC
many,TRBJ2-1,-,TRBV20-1,CSARDLGRTIGVSNEQFF,TGCAGTGCTAGAGATCTCGGTAGGACTATTGGAGTGAGTAATGAGCAGTTCTTC
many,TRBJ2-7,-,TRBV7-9,CASSLEASSSYEQYF,TGTGCCAGCAGCTTAGAAGCTTCAAGCTCCTACGAGCAGTACTTC
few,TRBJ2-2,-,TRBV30,CAWSQLGRTGELFF,TGTGCCTGGAGTCAGCTAGGGCGCACCGGGGAGCTGTTTTTT
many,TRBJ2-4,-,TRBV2,CASSESARRAKNIQYF,TGTGCCAGCAGTGAATCGGCCCGGCGGGCCAAAAACATTCAGTACTTC
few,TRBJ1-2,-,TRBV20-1,CSPQETGSYGYTF,TGCAGCCCACAAGAGACGGGTAGCTATGGCTACACCTTC